This T cell receptor beta chain derives from a study of blood T cell repertoires in COVID-19. Study at large: Samples taken during acute and convalescent COVID-19 were collected in the United States, Italy and Spain. PBMCs, B-cell-depleted T cells, or T cells were the source of the cDNA or gDNA that made up the material.

In the study's own analysis: Amplification from reference gene primers served as the basis for estimated nucleated cell counts. TCRdb's copy holds only in-frame clones and misses some; the assay was immunoSEQ multiplex PCR. For V, J and clone size, that table is used; D and trimming come from the DNA. The sample lists approximately 70,000 clones, around nine tenths seen once, with under 6.5% in the top ten. V dropped 3 bases and J dropped 8 bases, with 13 bases sitting between them. CDR3 size: 14 residues. From germline, CDR1 is SNHLY and CDR2 FYNNEI. The receptor's source is a woman aged 18-29 years with acute or convalescent COVID-19. V gene TRBV2 combines with J gene TRBJ1-4; tentative D call: TRBD1 (5 bases). Source material: peripheral blood. CDR3 residues: CASSDEQEGEKLFF. Written as DNA, the CDR3 is TGTGCCAGCAGTGATGAACAGGAGGGAGAAAAACTGTTTTTT.